This TCR beta chain was identified during a study of beta chain features in type 1 diabetes. Study findings and constraints: There was a moderate but significant shortening of TCRB CDR3s in all four CD4+ subsets of Type 1 diabetes patients. Because the template was cDNA, high-expressing cells might be over-represented.

This clone has at least ten counts. Its antigen is not identified. The CDR3 covers 15 residues. V was trimmed by 0 bases and J by 5 bases, leaving 11 bases between them. Germline CDR1 is SGHNT and CDR2 is YYREEE (reference sequence). Since all of the isolated RNA was reverse transcribed, expressed TCRB transcripts were what got sequenced. The method was immunoSEQ multiplex PCR; TCRdb's version includes in-frame clones alone and lacks a portion of them. The sample has 300,000 to 400,000 clones, 9.3% seen once. Blood was collected once per donor into heparin, averaging approximately 0.11 L. CD4+ naive, central memory, regulatory and stem cell-like memory cells were sorted via CD45RO/CCR7/CD25/CD127/CD95/CD27. Sorted cells reached over 98% purity in every population.

The chain is built from TRBV5-4 and TRBJ2-2, with D tentatively TRBD1 (5 bases). The sample was central memory CD4+ T cells from blood. The TCR sequence derives from a man younger than 40 with type 1 diabetes. The CDR3 spells CASSLARVGTGELFF. DNA of the CDR3: TGTGCCAGCAGCTTGGCCAGGGTCGGGACCGGGGAGCTGTTTTTT.